This T cell receptor beta chain was identified in a study of post-analysis software for immune sequencing data. On the study more broadly: Recorded subtypes: relapsing-remitting, secondary progressive, progressive-relapsing; some patients unannotated. Study outcomes and limitations: Patients with multiple sclerosis recorded significantly lower normalized Chao1 diversity than controls, the study found. F measure grouped same-batch samples tightly together. About five TRBV segments (TRBV5-6, TRBV5-1 and TRBV20-1 among them) occurred more frequently in patients than in controls.

Germline-derived CDR1 and CDR2 are SGHTA and FQGNSA. Germline trimming cut 1 base from V and 5 bases from J; bases unmatched to any gene: 12. The CDR3 runs to 17 residues. This clonotype was detected a few times. Its target is unknown. Prepared TCR beta cDNA libraries contained unique molecular identifiers. Each sample of 1 to 10 million input T cells yielded around 500,000 cDNA molecules, so each molecule approximated one T cell. TCRdb independently ran MiXCR on the PCR reads; one entry per CDR3 protein. In the table there are more than 500,000 distinct CDR3 sequences, less than 40% of which are singletons.

This rearrangement joins TRBV7-2 to TRBJ2-3; 7 bases align to TRBD2. The sequence came from a girl younger than 18 with multiple sclerosis. Sequences were obtained from blood. The CDR3 DNA reads TGTGCCAGCAGCTTAGATGGCGGGGGATCCGCCAGAGATACGCAGTATTTT. Its translation is CASSLDGGGSARDTQYF.